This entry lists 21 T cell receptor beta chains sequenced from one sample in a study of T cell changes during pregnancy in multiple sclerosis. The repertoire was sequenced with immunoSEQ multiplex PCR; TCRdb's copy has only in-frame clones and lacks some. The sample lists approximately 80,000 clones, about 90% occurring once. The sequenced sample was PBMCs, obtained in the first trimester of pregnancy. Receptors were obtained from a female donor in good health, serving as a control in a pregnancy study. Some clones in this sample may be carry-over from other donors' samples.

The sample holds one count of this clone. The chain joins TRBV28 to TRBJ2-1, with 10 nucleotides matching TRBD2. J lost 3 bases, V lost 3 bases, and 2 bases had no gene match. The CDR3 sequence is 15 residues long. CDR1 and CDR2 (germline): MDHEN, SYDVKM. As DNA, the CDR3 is TGTGCCAGCAGTTTCGGACTAGCGGTCTACAATGAGCAGTTCTTC. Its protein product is CASSFGLAVYNEQFF.

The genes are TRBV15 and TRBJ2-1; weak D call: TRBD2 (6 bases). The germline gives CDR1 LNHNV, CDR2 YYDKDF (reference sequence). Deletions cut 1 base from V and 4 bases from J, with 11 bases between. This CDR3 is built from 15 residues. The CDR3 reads CATSRVAEVYNEQFF. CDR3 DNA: TGTGCCACCAGCAGAGTAGCGGAAGTGTACAATGAGCAGTTCTTC.

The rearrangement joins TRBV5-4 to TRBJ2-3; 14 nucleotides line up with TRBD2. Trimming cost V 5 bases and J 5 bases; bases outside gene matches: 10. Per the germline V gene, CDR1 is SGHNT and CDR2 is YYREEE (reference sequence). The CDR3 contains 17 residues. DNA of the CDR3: TGTGCCAGCAGTAGACCGGGACTAGCGGGGGAAGGAGATACGCAGTATTTT. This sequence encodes CASSRPGLAGEGDTQYF.

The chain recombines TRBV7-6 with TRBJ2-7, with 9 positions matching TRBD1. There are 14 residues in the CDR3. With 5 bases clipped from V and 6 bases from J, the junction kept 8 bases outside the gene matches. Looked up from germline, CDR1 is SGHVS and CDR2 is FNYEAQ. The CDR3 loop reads CASSPGTGFAEQYF. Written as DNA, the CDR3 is TGTGCCAGCAGCCCCGGGACAGGGTTCGCCGAGCAGTACTTC.

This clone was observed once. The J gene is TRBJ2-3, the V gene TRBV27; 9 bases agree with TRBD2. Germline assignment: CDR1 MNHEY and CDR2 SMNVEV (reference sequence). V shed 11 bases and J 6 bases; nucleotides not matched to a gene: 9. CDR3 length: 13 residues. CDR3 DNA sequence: TGTGCCGGACGGTCTAGCGGGGAGGATACGCAGTATTTT. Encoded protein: CAGRSSGEDTQYF.

In DNA, the CDR3 is TGTGCCAGCAGCGTAGAGCCAACACAGGGGGCACGGAATTCACCCCTCCACTTT. The encoded protein is CASSVEPTQGARNSPLHF. This chain connects TRBV9 to TRBJ1-6; 9 nucleotides line up with TRBD1. This CDR3 region has 18 residues. Germline CDR1 SGDLS, CDR2 YYNGEE. V shed 0 bases, J shed 7 bases, and the junction held 11 bases outside the gene matches.

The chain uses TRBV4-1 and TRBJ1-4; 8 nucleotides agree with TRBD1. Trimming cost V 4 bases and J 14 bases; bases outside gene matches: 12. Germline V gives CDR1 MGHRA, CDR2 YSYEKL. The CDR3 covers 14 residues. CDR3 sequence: CASSLGTGSWALFF. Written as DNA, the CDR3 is TGCGCCAGCAGCCTTGGGACAGGTTCTTGGGCGCTGTTTTTT.

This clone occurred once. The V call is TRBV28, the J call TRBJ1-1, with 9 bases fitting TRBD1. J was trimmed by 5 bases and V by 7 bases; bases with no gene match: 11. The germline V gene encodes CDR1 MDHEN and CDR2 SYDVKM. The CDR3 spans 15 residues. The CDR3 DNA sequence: TGTGCCAGCAACATCCCGGGACAGGGAGATACTGAAGCTTTCTTT. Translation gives CASNIPGQGDTEAFF.

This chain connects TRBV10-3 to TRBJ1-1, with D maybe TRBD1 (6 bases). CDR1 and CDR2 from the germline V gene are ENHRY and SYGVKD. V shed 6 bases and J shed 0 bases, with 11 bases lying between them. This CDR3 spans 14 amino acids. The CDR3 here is CAISRTALNTEAFF. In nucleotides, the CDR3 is TGTGCCATCAGCCGGACAGCTCTGAACACTGAAGCTTTCTTT.

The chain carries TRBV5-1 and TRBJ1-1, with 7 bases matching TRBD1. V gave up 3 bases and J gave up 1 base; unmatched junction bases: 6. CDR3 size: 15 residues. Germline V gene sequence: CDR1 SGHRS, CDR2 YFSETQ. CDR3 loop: CASSSSGTANTEAFF. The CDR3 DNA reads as TGCGCCAGCAGCTCTTCCGGGACAGCGAACACTGAAGCTTTCTTT.

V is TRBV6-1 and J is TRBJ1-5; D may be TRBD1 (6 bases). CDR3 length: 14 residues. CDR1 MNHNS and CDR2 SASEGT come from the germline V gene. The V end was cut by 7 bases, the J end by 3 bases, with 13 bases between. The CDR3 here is CASMGAGPNQPQHF. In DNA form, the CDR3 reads TGTGCCAGCATGGGGGCGGGTCCCAATCAGCCCCAGCATTTT.

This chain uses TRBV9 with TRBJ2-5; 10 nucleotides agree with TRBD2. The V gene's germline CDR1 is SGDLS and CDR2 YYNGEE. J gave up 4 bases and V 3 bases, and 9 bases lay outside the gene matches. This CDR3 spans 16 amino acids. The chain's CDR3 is CASSGTSGRPSETQYF. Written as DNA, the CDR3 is TGTGCCAGCAGCGGGACTAGCGGTCGTCCGTCAGAGACCCAGTACTTC.

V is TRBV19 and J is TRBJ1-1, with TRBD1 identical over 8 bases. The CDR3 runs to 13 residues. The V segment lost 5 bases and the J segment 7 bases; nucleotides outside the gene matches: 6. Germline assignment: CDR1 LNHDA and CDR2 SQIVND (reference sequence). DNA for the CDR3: TGTGCCAGTAGTCCCGCGGACAGGGTTGAAGCTTTCTTT. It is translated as CASSPADRVEAFF.

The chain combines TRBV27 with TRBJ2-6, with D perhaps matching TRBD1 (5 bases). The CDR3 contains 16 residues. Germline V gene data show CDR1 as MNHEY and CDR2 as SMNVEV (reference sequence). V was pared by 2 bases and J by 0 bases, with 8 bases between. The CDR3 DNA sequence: TGTGCCAGCAGTTTAGTCAGGGCCTCTGGGGCCAACGTCCTGACTTTC. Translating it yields CASSLVRASGANVLTF.

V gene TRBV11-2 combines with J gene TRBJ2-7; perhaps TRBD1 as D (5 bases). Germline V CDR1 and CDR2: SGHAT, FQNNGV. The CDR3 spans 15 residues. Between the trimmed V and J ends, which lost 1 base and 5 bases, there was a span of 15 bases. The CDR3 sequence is CASSLAGRGNHEQYF. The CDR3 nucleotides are TGTGCCAGCAGCTTAGCGGGTAGGGGTAACCACGAGCAGTACTTC. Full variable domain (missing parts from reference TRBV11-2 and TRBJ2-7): EAGVAQSPRYKIIEKRQSVAFWCNPISGHATLYWYQQILGQGPKLLIQFQNNGVVDDSQLPKDRFSAERLKGVDSTLKIQPAKLEDSAVYLCASSLAGRGNHEQYFGPGTRLTVT.

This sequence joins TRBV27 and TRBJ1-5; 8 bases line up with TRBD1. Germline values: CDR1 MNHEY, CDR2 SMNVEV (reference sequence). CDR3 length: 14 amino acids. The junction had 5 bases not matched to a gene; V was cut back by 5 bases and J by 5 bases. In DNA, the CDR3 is TGTGCCAGCAGTCACGGACAGGGCTATCAGCCCCAGCATTTT. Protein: CASSHGQGYQPQHF.

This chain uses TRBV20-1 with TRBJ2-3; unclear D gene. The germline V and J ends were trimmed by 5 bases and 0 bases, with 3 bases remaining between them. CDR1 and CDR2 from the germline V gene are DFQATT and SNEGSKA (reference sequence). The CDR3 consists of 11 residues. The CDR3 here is CSAPSTDTQYF. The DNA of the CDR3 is TGCAGTGCTCCTAGCACAGATACGCAGTATTTT.

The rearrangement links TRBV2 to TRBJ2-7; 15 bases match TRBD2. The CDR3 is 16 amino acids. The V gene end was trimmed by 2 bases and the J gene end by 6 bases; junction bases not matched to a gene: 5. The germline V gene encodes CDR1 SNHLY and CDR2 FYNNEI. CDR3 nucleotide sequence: TGTGCCAGCAGTGAACTTTGGACTAGCGGGAGGGTCGAGCAGTACTTC. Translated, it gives CASSELWTSGRVEQYF.

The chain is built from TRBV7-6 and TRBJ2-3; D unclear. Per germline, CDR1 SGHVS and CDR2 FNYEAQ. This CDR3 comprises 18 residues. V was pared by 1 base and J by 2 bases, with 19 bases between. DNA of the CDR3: TGTGCCAGCAGCTTAGGAATTTGGGTAGACTCCTTCACAGATACGCAGTATTTT. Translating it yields CASSLGIWVDSFTDTQYF. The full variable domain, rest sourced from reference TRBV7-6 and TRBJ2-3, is GAGVSQSPRYKVTKRGQDVALRCDPISGHVSLYWYRQALGQGPEFLTYFNYEAQQDKSGLPNDRFSAERPEGSISTLTIQRTEQRDSAMYRCASSLGIWVDSFTDTQYFGPGTRLTVL.

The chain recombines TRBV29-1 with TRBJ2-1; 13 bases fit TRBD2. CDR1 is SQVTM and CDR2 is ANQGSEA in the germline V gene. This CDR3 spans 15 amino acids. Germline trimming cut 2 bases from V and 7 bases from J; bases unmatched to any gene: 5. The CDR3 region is CSVEPRTSGRNEQFF. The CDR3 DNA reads TGCAGCGTTGAACCGAGGACTAGCGGGAGAAATGAGCAGTTCTTC.

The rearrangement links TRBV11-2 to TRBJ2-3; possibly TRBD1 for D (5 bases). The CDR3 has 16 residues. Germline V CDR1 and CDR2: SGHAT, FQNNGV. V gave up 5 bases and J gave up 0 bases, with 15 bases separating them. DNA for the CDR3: TGTGCCAGCAGCCCGCTAACAGGAGCTAGCACAGATACGCAGTATTTT. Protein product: CASSPLTGASTDTQYF.